This TCR beta chain comes out of a study of blood T cell repertoires in COVID-19. Study background: The United States, Italy and Spain provided the acute and convalescent COVID-19 samples.

Original analysis: Reference gene primer amplification gave nucleated cell count estimates. The repertoire was sequenced with immunoSEQ multiplex PCR; TCRdb's copy has only in-frame clones and lacks some. That table furnishes V, J and clone size, whereas the DNA furnished D and trimming. The sample holds under 150,000 clones, approximately 80% seen once. The CDR3 loop spans 16 amino acids. The V segment lost 4 bases and the J segment 0 bases; nucleotides outside the gene matches: 5. The germline CDR1 and CDR2 sequences are SGHAT and FQNNGV. V gene TRBV11-2 combines with J gene TRBJ2-3; 9 positions agree with TRBD1. The clonotype comes from a man in his sixties with active or convalescent COVID-19. Sequencing was performed on peripheral blood. The CDR3 DNA follows: TGTGCCAGCAGCTCGGGGACAGGGTGGAGCACAGATACGCAGTATTTT. Translated, it gives CASSSGTGWSTDTQYF.